The rows below give T cell receptor beta chains drawn from one sample of a study of cytomegalovirus exposure and HLA in healthy donors. This table comes from immunoSEQ multiplex PCR, and its TCRdb copy is limited to in-frame clones, with some not included. The sample lists 110,000 to 150,000 clones; about 80% were seen once. Sequencing was carried out using PBMCs. These receptors came from a middle-aged man in good health and CMV-seronegative. CDR3s include the opening cysteine and the closing phenylalanine or tryptophan. D genes are given only for firm matches. Clone sizes are given selectively: once, few, many, or a class where the clone is expanded.

J gene | D gene | V gene | clone size | CDR3 protein | CDR3 DNA
TRBJ1-2 | - | TRBV5-3 | - | CARSPHYLRTDYGYTF | TGTGCCAGAAGCCCCCACTACCTCAGGACAGACTATGGCTACACCTTC
TRBJ1-1 | TRBD1 | TRBV6-5 | - | CASSYVGQVVNTEAFF | TGTGCCAGCAGTTACGTCGGACAGGTGGTGAATACTGAAGCTTTCTTT
TRBJ1-1 | - | TRBV19 | - | CASSINGGRLGTEAFF | TGTGCCAGTAGTATAAACGGGGGGAGACTGGGCACTGAAGCTTTCTTT
TRBJ2-3 | - | TRBV4-3 | - | CASSHVTGDTDTQYF | TGCGCCAGCAGCCACGTTACGGGGGACACAGATACGCAGTATTTT
TRBJ1-2 | TRBD1 | TRBV30 | - | CAWKGTGTNYGYTF | TGTGCCTGGAAGGGGACAGGGACAAACTATGGCTACACCTTC
TRBJ2-7 | - | TRBV21-1 | - | CASSKEEDRGRSYEQYF | TGTGCCAGCAGCAAAGAGGAAGACAGGGGGCGCAGCTACGAGCAGTACTTC
TRBJ1-5 | - | TRBV7-2 | - | CASSSQASQPQHF | TGTGCCAGCAGCTCACAGGCTAGTCAGCCCCAGCATTTT
TRBJ2-7 | - | TRBV7-2 | - | CASGDDRYSYEQYF | TGTGCCAGCGGCGACGACAGATACTCCTACGAGCAGTACTTC
TRBJ1-1 | - | TRBV19 | - | CASSSGTGSSEAFF | TGTGCCAGTAGTAGCGGAACAGGGAGCTCTGAAGCTTTCTTT
TRBJ2-4 | - | TRBV28 | - | CASSSQAGAAKNIQYF | TGTGCCAGCAGTTCCCAAGCAGGGGCGGCCAAAAACATTCAGTACTTC
TRBJ2-2 | TRBD2 | TRBV19 | - | CASNAQRGGTGELFF | TGTGCCAGTAATGCTCAGCGGGGCGGCACCGGGGAGCTGTTTTTT
TRBJ2-5 | - | TRBV6-5 | - | CASRRDPQETQYF | TGTGCCAGCAGGCGAGATCCCCAAGAGACCCAGTACTTC
TRBJ1-5 | TRBD1 | TRBV19 | - | CASSDTGTVYQPQHF | TGTGCCAGTAGCGATACCGGGACAGTTTATCAGCCCCAGCATTTT
TRBJ2-5 | TRBD1 | TRBV28 | - | CASNAPGQGEETQYF | TGTGCCAGCAACGCACCGGGACAGGGGGAAGAGACCCAGTACTTC
TRBJ2-1 | - | TRBV7-8 | once | CASSFRQAYNEQFF | TGTGCCAGCAGTTTTAGGCAGGCATACAATGAGCAGTTCTTC
TRBJ2-1 | TRBD2 | TRBV5-6 | - | CASSLGSGTSGTSSGGQFF | TGTGCCAGCAGCTTGGGTAGCGGGACTAGCGGGACAAGTTCTGGGGGGCAGTTCTTC
TRBJ2-7 | TRBD1 | TRBV30 | - | CAWSATGGAEQYF | TGTGCCTGGAGTGCCACAGGGGGCGCCGAGCAGTACTTC
TRBJ2-7 | - | TRBV29-1 | - | CSVEDGARSEQYF | TGCAGCGTTGAAGATGGGGCCCGGTCGGAGCAGTACTTC
TRBJ2-7 | - | TRBV11-2 | - | CASSLVTGRREQYF | TGTGCCAGCAGCTTGGTGACAGGGAGGCGCGAGCAGTACTTC
TRBJ1-1 | TRBD1 | TRBV5-1 | few | CASSWTGDQEAFF | TGCGCCAGCAGCTGGACAGGGGACCAGGAAGCTTTCTTT
TRBJ2-4 | - | TRBV29-1 | - | CSVEAGVAKNIQYF | TGCAGCGTTGAGGCAGGGGTAGCCAAAAACATTCAGTACTTC
TRBJ1-5 | TRBD1 | TRBV25-1 | - | CASSGTGPNQPQHF | TGTGCCAGCAGTGGGACAGGGCCCAATCAGCCCCAGCATTTT
TRBJ2-5 | - | TRBV5-1 | once | CASSPGLVQEAQYF | TGCGCCAGCAGCCCCGGACTGGTCCAAGAGGCCCAGTACTTC
TRBJ1-6 | - | TRBV6-6 | once | CASSYEEVGSPLHF | TGTGCCAGCAGTTACGAGGAGGTTGGCTCACCCCTCCACTTT
TRBJ2-5 | TRBD2 | TRBV19 | - | CASSIPGGRETQYF | TGTGCCAGTAGTATTCCGGGGGGGAGAGAGACCCAGTACTTC
TRBJ2-3 | TRBD2 | TRBV15 | - | CATSSRSLATSQGDTDTQYF | TGTGCCACCAGCAGTCGTTCACTAGCGACCTCCCAAGGGGACACAGATACGCAGTATTTT
TRBJ2-7 | TRBD1 | TRBV5-4 | once | CASSGSDRGAYEQYF | TGTGCCAGCAGCGGATCCGACAGGGGCGCCTACGAGCAGTACTTC
TRBJ1-4 | TRBD1 | TRBV19 | - | CASSIPRQGFNEKLFF | TGTGCCAGTAGTATTCCCCGACAGGGTTTTAATGAAAAACTGTTTTTT
TRBJ1-1 | - | TRBV5-3 | - | CARSFGREETEAFF | TGTGCCAGAAGCTTTGGGAGGGAGGAAACTGAAGCTTTCTTT
TRBJ1-1 | TRBD1 | TRBV6-6 | - | CASRAVQGATEAFF | TGTGCCAGCAGGGCCGTCCAGGGGGCCACTGAAGCTTTCTTT
TRBJ1-1 | TRBD1 | TRBV5-4 | - | CASSLGAGGLNTEAFF | TGTGCCAGCAGCTTGGGGGCAGGGGGCCTAAACACTGAAGCTTTCTTT
TRBJ1-1 | TRBD1 | TRBV6-5 | - | CASSRDRVAPSRGFF | TGTGCCAGCAGTCGCGACAGGGTGGCCCCGTCGAGAGGTTTCTTT
TRBJ2-2 | - | TRBV6-4 | once | CASSVQGRTGELFF | TGTGCCAGCAGTGTCCAGGGGAGAACCGGGGAGCTGTTTTTT
TRBJ1-1 | - | TRBV4-3 | - | CASSQSRGARTEAFF | TGCGCCAGCAGCCAATCTCGGGGGGCCCGGACTGAAGCTTTCTTT
TRBJ1-1 | - | TRBV7-9 | once | CASSLSPRTEAFF | TGTGCCAGCAGCTTATCTCCCAGGACTGAAGCTTTCTTT
TRBJ1-6 | - | TRBV19 | - | CASCWADSPLHF | TGTGCCAGTTGCTGGGCAGATTCACCCCTCCACTTT
TRBJ1-4 | - | TRBV5-1 | - | CASSFAQGSEKLFF | TGCGCCAGCAGCTTTGCCCAGGGGTCTGAAAAACTGTTTTTT
TRBJ1-6 | TRBD1 | TRBV18 | once | CASSLLDREGAYNSPLHF | TGTGCCAGCTCACTATTGGACAGGGAAGGGGCTTATAATTCACCCCTCCACTTT
TRBJ1-2 | - | TRBV7-3 | - | CASSFLQGSGYTF | TGTGCCAGCAGCTTCCTACAGGGATCCGGCTACACCTTC
TRBJ2-7 | TRBD1 | TRBV9 | - | CASSVRQGYEQYF | TGTGCCAGCAGCGTACGACAGGGGTACGAGCAGTACTTC
TRBJ2-7 | - | TRBV18 | - | CASSPTDSSYEQYF | TGTGCCAGCTCACCCACGGACAGCTCCTACGAGCAGTACTTC
TRBJ2-1 | - | TRBV27 | - | CASSLSKRHLSSYNEQFF | TGTGCCAGCAGTTTATCCAAGAGACACCTGAGCTCCTACAATGAGCAGTTCTTC
TRBJ2-4 | TRBD1 | TRBV30 | - | CAWSGGTGRNIQYF | TGTGCCTGGAGTGGGGGGACAGGGAGAAACATTCAGTACTTC
TRBJ1-1 | TRBD1 | TRBV2 | - | CATDRERETEAFF | TGTGCCACTGACAGGGAGAGGGAAACTGAAGCTTTCTTT
TRBJ1-1 | - | TRBV9 | - | CASSPRKGVGTEAFF | TGTGCCAGCAGCCCTAGAAAGGGGGTGGGCACTGAAGCTTTCTTT
TRBJ1-5 | - | TRBV7-5 | once | CARSLDPCPHPSIGQGSNQPQHF | TGTGCCAGAAGCTTAGACCCCTGCCCCCATCCCAGTATTGGCCAGGGGAGCAATCAGCCCCAGCATTTT
TRBJ1-2 | TRBD1 | TRBV30 | - | CAFDREGYGYTF | TGTGCCTTTGACAGGGAAGGCTATGGCTACACCTTC
TRBJ1-1 | - | TRBV18 | - | CASSPRQGLENTEAFF | TGTGCCAGCTCACCTCGGCAGGGTTTGGAGAACACTGAAGCTTTCTTT
TRBJ2-7 | - | TRBV19 | - | CASSMGRGDYEQYF | TGTGCCAGTAGTATGGGGCGGGGTGACTACGAGCAGTACTTC